This TCR beta chain was sequenced during a study of T cell responses to AZD1222 COVID-19 vaccine. Note on this clone: Its matching antigen is unknown.

Measured with immunoSEQ multiplex PCR; TCRdb has only the in-frame clones, and not every one. The sample includes under 200,000 clones, around 92% seen only once; the top ten take approximately 1.4%. Broader study findings: Spike-specific TCR breadth and depth were elevated following two AZD1222 doses. Among those given AZD1222, only 6 or 7 were seropositive at baseline. A mostly white British donor set with more females was recruited, and clonal diversity was possibly underestimated. Dominant CD4 TCR responses targeted spike regions 160-218 and 743-854.

V shed 5 bases and J shed 0 bases, with 6 bases lying between them. In germline, CDR1 is SGDLS, CDR2 YYNGEE. The length of the CDR3 is 13 residues. This TCR derives from an adult in good health. The chain is built from TRBV9 and TRBJ1-3; D is ambiguous. This material consisted of peripheral blood, taken on day 0 of AZD1222 vaccination. The CDR3 DNA follows: TGTGCCAGCAGGGAAGTCTCTGGAAACACCATATATTTT. Protein sequence: CASREVSGNTIYF.